One sample yielded the 16 T cell receptor beta chains listed below, sequenced in a study of cytomegalovirus exposure and HLA in healthy donors. PCR involved 60 Vbeta and 13 Jbeta primers. TCRdb keeps only in-frame clones here, not all; method: immunoSEQ multiplex PCR. The sample has about 200,000 clones; roughly 68% are singletons. Sequencing was done on a sample of PBMCs. The receptor set was obtained from a woman in her twenties or thirties in good health and CMV-seronegative.

This clone turned up a few times. The rearrangement uses TRBV5-1 and TRBJ2-7, with 10 nucleotides matching TRBD1. With V trimmed by 2 bases and J by 6 bases, 5 bases remained unmatched. The CDR3 contains 14 residues. Germline V CDR1 and CDR2: SGHRS, YFSETQ. The CDR3 DNA follows: TGCGCCAGCAGCTTTGGGGACAGGGGTGGCGAGCAGTACTTC. As protein: CASSFGDRGGEQYF.

Turning to this clone: Distinct nucleotide sequences in the sample also encode this CDR3. The chain recombines TRBV5-1 with TRBJ1-1; 11 positions agree with TRBD1. Germline CDR1 reads SGHRS; CDR2 reads YFSETQ. The CDR3 runs 15 residues. The V segment lost 0 bases and the J segment 11 bases; nucleotides outside the gene matches: 9. The CDR3 region has the DNA TGCGCCAGCAGCTTGGCCGGGGACAGGGGGACGGAGGCTTTCTTT. Its translation is CASSLAGDRGTEAFF.

J is TRBJ2-5 and V is TRBV7-6; TRBD1 is a possible D gene (7 bases). CDR3 size: 16 residues. V lost 4 bases and J 4 bases, leaving 19 bases between the germline ends. Germline V gene lookup returns CDR1 SGHVS and CDR2 FNYEAQ. CDR3 bases: TGTGCCAGCAGCTGGGGGGACAGCCAGCCTCGAGAGACCCAGTACTTC. It encodes CASSWGDSQPRETQYF.

The chain combines TRBV2 with TRBJ2-5, with 7 bases identical to TRBD1. Per the germline V gene, CDR1 is SNHLY and CDR2 is FYNNEI. This CDR3 contains 15 residues. Trimming at V came to 2 bases and at J to 4 bases, leaving 7 bases not matched to a gene. CDR3 nucleotide sequence: TGTGCCAGCAGTGAACCGTCCGCAGGGGGAGAGACCCAGTACTTC. Protein: CASSEPSAGGETQYF.

The chain joins TRBV6-1 to TRBJ2-3; 7 bases line up with TRBD2. CDR3 length: 14 residues. Germline-derived CDR1 and CDR2 are MNHNS and SASEGT. V lost 7 bases and J lost 5; bases outside the gene matches: 9. The CDR3 DNA is TGTGCCAGCACCTACGGGGACTACGGAGATACGCAGTATTTT. Translating gives CASTYGDYGDTQYF.

The V and J genes are TRBV5-8 and TRBJ1-2; 9 bases are a match to TRBD1. The CDR3 length is 15 residues. J gave up 5 bases and V 0 bases, and 5 bases lay outside the gene matches. Germline-derived CDR1 and CDR2 are SGHTS and YDEGEE. The CDR3 spells CASSLVTGTGYGYTF. The DNA of the CDR3 is TGTGCCAGCAGCTTGGTTACGGGGACAGGGTATGGCTACACCTTC.

The chain combines TRBV6-1 with TRBJ1-2, with D tentatively TRBD1 (5 bases). Germline V gene sequence: CDR1 MNHNS, CDR2 SASEGT. This CDR3 has 16 residues. Trimming shortened V by 1 base and J by 0 bases, and 12 bases separated the two germline ends. The CDR3 coding sequence is TGTGCCAGCAGTGAAGACTGGATCAGGGCTAACTATGGCTACACCTTC. Residues: CASSEDWIRANYGYTF.

This clone was seen only a few times. This rearrangement joins TRBV5-1 to TRBJ1-1; no definite D call. V was pared by 4 bases and J by 3 bases, with 10 bases between. The CDR3 has 13 residues. Germline CDR1 is SGHRS and CDR2 is YFSETQ. The CDR3 reads CASSLQADTEAFF. In DNA form, the CDR3 reads TGCGCCAGCAGCCTTCAGGCTGACACTGAAGCTTTCTTT.

This chain uses TRBV5-6 with TRBJ1-6; D not certain. V lost 5 bases and J 6 bases, leaving 18 bases between the germline ends. The CDR3 totals 16 residues. Per the germline V gene, CDR1 is SGHDT and CDR2 is YYEEEE. The CDR3 DNA sequence: TGTGCCAGCAGGCTTAGGACTGGATCAGGTAATTCACCCCTCCACTTT. It encodes CASRLRTGSGNSPLHF.

This clone was counted a few times. The CDR3 loop is CASSSPGGGAYEQYF. Here the CDR3 DNA reads TGTGCCAGCAGTTCCCCCGGGGGGGGCGCCTACGAGCAGTACTTC. The chain couples TRBV28 to TRBJ2-7; 8 bases match TRBD2. The junction had 7 bases not matched to a gene; V was cut back by 4 bases and J by 2 bases. Germline V gives CDR1 MDHEN, CDR2 SYDVKM. The CDR3 has 15 amino acids.

This chain joins TRBV28 and TRBJ1-3; TRBD1 might be the D (5 bases). Between the trimmed V and J ends, which lost 5 bases and 1 base, there was a span of 12 bases. Germline CDR1 and CDR2: MDHEN and SYDVKM. This CDR3 is 15 amino acids long. The CDR3 loop reads CASSRIRGSGNTIYF. CDR3 in DNA: TGTGCCAGCAGTAGAATAAGGGGTTCTGGAAACACCATATATTTT.

This chain joins TRBV9 and TRBJ2-6; weak D call: TRBD2 (6 bases). Per the germline V gene, CDR1 is SGDLS and CDR2 is YYNGEE. The CDR3 loop spans 18 amino acids. Between the trimmed V and J ends, which lost 0 bases and 2 bases, there was a span of 15 bases. CDR3 sequence reads: CASSVGVGGRAGANVLTF. CDR3 coding DNA: TGTGCCAGCAGCGTAGGAGTGGGGGGACGCGCTGGGGCCAACGTCCTGACTTTC.

A note on this clone: Sequence at one end of the junction differs from germline and may be a read error. Distinct nucleotide sequences in the sample also encode this CDR3. V is TRBV29-1 and J is TRBJ2-5, with 9 bases lining up with TRBD1. The CDR3 loop spans 10 amino acids. Germline values: CDR1 SQVTM, CDR2 ANQGSEA. The CDR3 is CSVLQGALYF. The DNA for the CDR3 is TGTAGCGTTCTACAGGGGGCCCTATACTTC.

The genes are TRBV6-1 and TRBJ2-1, with D perhaps TRBD2 (5 bases). The V end was cut by 0 bases, the J end by 6 bases, with 12 bases between. Germline loops: CDR1 MNHNS, CDR2 SASEGT. CDR3 length: 15 amino acids. CDR3 coding DNA: TGTGCCAGCAGTGAAGCGGGAGAATGGGTCAATGAGCAGTTCTTC. It encodes CASSEAGEWVNEQFF.

V gene TRBV19 combines with J gene TRBJ2-2; TRBD2 might be the D (5 bases). Germline CDR1 and CDR2: LNHDA and SQIVND (reference sequence). This CDR3 comprises 17 residues. Trimming took off 2 bases at V and 0 bases at J, with 13 bases between the two ends. Here the CDR3 reads CASSIIVGGPNTGELFF. CDR3 coding DNA: TGTGCCAGTAGTATAATTGTTGGAGGACCGAACACCGGGGAGCTGTTTTTT.

The rearrangement uses TRBV5-1 and TRBJ1-2, with D perhaps TRBD1 (5 bases). Germline values: CDR1 SGHRS, CDR2 YFSETQ. With 2 bases removed from V and 6 bases from J, the gap between germline ends came to 14 bases. CDR3 length: 14 residues. This CDR3 is CASSFDTQGDGYTF. As DNA, the CDR3 is TGCGCCAGCAGCTTCGACACTCAGGGCGATGGCTACACCTTC.